This T cell receptor beta chain was recovered during a study of human T cells and chemical hapten exposure. Turning to the study itself: The cohort included alopecia areata under or over 50% scalp, totalis and universalis. TCR yields per sample varied, mainly owing to small pooled library volume differences.

Sample time point: patch test 2, 6 weeks after DPC sensitization. Treatment in this sample: therapeutic diphenylcyclopropenone sensitization with weekly scalp DPC. The library gave individual cDNA molecules unique molecular identifiers. MiXCR was run by TCRdb on the RACE reads, yielding one entry per CDR3 protein. The data contain 110,000 to 150,000 distinct CDR3 sequences, about an eighth of them singletons. The V gene's germline CDR1 is MNHNY and CDR2 SVGAGI (reference sequence). Trimming pared 6 bases from V and 3 bases from J, leaving 12 bases between. The CDR3 is made up of 13 amino acids. The rearrangement uses TRBV6-6 and TRBJ2-7, with D perhaps given as TRBD1 or TRBD2 (5 bases each). The TCR sequence derives from a woman between 50 and 59 years old with alopecia areata. Some clones in this sample may be carry-over from other donors' samples. The source material was whole blood, sampled in connection with sensitization to the hapten diphenylcyclopropenone (DPC). CDR3 DNA sequence: TGTGCCAGCAGCCCCGAGGGGTACTACGAGCAGTACTTC. Protein product: CASSPEGYYEQYF.